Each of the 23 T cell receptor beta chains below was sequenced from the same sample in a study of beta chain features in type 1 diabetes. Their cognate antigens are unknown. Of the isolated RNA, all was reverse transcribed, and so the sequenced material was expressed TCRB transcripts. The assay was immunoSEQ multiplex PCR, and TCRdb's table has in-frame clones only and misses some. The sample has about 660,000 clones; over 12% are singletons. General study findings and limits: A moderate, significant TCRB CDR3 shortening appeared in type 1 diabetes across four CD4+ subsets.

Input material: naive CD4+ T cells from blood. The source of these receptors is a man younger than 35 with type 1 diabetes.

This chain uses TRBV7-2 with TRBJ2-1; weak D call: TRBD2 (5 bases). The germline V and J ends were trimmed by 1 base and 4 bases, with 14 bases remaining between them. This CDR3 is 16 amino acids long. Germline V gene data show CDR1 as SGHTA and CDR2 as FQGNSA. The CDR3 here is CASSLGGPGVYNEQFF. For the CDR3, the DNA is TGTGCCAGCAGCTTAGGCGGGCCCGGGGTTTACAATGAGCAGTTCTTC. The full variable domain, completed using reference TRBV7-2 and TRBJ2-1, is GAGVSQSPSNKVTEKGKDVELRCDPISGHTALYWYRQSLGQGLEFLIYFQGNSAPDKSGLPSDRFSAERTGGSVSTLTIQRTQQEDSAVYLCASSLGGPGVYNEQFFGPGTRLTVL.

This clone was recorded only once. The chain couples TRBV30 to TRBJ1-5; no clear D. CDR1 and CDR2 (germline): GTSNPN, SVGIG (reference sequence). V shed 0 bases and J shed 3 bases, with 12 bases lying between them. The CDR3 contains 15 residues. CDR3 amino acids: CAWSVGGSFNQPQHF. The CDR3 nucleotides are TGTGCCTGGAGTGTAGGAGGGAGTTTCAATCAGCCCCAGCATTTT.

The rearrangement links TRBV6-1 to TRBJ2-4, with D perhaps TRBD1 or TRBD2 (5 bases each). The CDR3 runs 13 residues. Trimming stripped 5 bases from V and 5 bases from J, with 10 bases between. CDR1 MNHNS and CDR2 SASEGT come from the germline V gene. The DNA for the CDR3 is TGTGCCAGCAGTAAGTGGGACGAAAACATTCAGTACTTC. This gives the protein CASSKWDENIQYF.

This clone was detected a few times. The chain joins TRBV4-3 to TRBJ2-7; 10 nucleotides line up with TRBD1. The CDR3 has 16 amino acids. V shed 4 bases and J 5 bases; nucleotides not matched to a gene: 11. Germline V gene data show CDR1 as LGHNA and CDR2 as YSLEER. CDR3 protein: CASSRLRDRGFHEQYF. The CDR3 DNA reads TGCGCCAGCAGCCGGCTCCGGGACAGGGGATTCCACGAGCAGTACTTC.

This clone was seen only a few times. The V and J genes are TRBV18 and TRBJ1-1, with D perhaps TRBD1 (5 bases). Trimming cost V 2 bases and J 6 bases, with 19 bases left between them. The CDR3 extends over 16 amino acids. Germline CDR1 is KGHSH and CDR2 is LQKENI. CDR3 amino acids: CASSPAFSREAAEAFF. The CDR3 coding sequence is TGTGCCAGCTCACCAGCATTTTCCAGGGAAGCGGCTGAAGCTTTCTTT. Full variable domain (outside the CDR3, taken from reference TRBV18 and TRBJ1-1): NAGVMQNPRHLVRRRGQEARLRCSPMKGHSHVYWYRQLPEEGLKFMVYLQKENIIDESGMPKERFSAEFPKEGPSILRIQQVVRGDSAAYFCASSPAFSREAAEAFFGQGTRLTVV.

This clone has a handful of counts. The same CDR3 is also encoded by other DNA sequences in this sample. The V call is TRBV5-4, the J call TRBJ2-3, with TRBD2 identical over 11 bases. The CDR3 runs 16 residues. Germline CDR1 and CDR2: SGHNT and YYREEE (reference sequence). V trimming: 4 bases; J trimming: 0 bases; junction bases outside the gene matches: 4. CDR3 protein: CASSLRLAGSTDTQYF. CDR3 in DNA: TGTGCCAGCAGCCTGAGACTAGCGGGAAGCACAGATACGCAGTATTTT.

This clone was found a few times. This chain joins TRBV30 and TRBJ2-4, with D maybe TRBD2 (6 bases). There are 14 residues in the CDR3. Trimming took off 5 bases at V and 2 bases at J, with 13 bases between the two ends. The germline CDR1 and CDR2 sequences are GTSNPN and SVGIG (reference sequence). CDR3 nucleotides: TGTGCCTGGGAGGGCGGAGGGACCAAAAACATTCAGTACTTC. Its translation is CAWEGGGTKNIQYF.

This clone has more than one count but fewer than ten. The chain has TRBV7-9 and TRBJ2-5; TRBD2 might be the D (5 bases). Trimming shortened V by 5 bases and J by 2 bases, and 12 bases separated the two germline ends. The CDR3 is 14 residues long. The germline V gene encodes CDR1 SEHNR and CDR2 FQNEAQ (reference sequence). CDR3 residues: CASSPASGQETQYF. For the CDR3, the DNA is TGTGCCAGCAGCCCCGCCTCGGGGCAAGAGACCCAGTACTTC.

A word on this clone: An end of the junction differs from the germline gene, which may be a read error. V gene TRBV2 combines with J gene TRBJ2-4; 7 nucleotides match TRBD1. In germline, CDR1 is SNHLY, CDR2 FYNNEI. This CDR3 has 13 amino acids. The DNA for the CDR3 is TGTGCCAGCAGTGAAGGGCTCAGGGGGATCTGCGTCTTC. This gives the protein CASSEGLRGICVF.

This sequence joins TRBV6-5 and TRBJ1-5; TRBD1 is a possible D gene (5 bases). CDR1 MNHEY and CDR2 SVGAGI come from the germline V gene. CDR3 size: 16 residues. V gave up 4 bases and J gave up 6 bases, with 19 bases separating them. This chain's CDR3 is CASSSGRRGDGQPQHF. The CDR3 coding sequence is TGTGCCAGCAGTTCGGGACGCCGAGGGGATGGTCAGCCCCAGCATTTT.

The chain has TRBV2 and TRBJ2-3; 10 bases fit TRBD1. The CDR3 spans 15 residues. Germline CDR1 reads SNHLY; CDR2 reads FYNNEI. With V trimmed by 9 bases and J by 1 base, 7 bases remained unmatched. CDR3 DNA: TGTGCCAGGTCTTCCGGGACAGGGGGCACAGATACGCAGTATTTT. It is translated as CARSSGTGGTDTQYF.

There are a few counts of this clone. This CDR3 is CASSTQGAGSSPLHF. The CDR3 DNA reads TGTGCCAGCAGTACTCAGGGGGCTGGCAGTTCACCCCTCCACTTT. V is TRBV6-1 and J is TRBJ1-6; TRBD1 agrees at 8 bases. This CDR3 contains 15 residues. The ends lost 5 bases at V and 9 bases at J; junction bases unmatched: 9. The germline CDR1 and CDR2 sequences are MNHNS and SASEGT.

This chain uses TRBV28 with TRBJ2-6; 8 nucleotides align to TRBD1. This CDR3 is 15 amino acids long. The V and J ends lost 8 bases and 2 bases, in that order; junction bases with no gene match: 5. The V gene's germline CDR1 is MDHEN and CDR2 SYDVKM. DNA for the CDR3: TGTGCCAGCGGGACAGGATCACCTGGGGCCAACGTCCTGACTTTC. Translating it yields CASGTGSPGANVLTF.

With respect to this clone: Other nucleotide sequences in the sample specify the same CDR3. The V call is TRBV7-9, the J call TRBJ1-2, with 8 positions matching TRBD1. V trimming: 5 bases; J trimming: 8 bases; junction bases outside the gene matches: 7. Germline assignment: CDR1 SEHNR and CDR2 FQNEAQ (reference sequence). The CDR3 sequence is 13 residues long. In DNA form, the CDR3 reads TGTGCCAGCAGCACTCGACAGGGGAGCGGCTACACCTTC. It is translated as CASSTRQGSGYTF.

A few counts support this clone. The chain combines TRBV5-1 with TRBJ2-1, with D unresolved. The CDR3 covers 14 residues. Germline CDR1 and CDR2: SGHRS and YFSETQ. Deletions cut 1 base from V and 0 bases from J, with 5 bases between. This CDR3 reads CASSLSFSYNEQFF. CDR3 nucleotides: TGCGCCAGCAGCTTGTCATTCTCCTACAATGAGCAGTTCTTC. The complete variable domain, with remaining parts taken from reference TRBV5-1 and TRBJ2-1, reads KAGVTQTPRYLIKTRGQQVTLSCSPISGHRSVSWYQQTPGQGLQFLFEYFSETQRNKGNFPGRFSGRQFSNSRSEMNVSTLELGDSALYLCASSLSFSYNEQFFGPGTRLTVL.

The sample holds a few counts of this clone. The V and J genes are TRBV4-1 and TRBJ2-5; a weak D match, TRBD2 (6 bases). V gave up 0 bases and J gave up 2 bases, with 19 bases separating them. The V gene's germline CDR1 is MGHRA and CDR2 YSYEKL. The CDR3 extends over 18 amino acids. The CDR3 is CASSQERVYRDSQETQYF. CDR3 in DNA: TGCGCCAGCAGCCAAGAGAGAGTTTACCGGGACTCACAAGAGACCCAGTACTTC.

CDR3 amino acids: CAGRTSGRLETQYF. The CDR3 coding sequence is TGTGCCGGTCGGACTAGCGGGAGGTTGGAGACCCAGTACTTC. V usage is TRBV30 and J usage is TRBJ2-5; 14 bases line up with TRBD2. Trimming cost V 8 bases and J 5 bases; bases outside gene matches: 7. The CDR3 runs 14 residues. Germline CDR1 is GTSNPN and CDR2 is SVGIG (reference sequence).

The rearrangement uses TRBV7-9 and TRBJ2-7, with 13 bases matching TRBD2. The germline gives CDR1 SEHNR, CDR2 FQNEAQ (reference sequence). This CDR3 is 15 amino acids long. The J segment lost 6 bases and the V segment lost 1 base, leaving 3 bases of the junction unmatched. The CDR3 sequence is CASSLVGLAGVEQYF. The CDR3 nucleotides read TGTGCCAGCAGCTTAGTAGGACTAGCGGGAGTCGAGCAGTACTTC.

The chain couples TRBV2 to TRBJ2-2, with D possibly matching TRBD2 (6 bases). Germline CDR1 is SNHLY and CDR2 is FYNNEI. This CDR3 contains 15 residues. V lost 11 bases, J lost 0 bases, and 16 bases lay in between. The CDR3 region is CAGSDGSTNTGELFF. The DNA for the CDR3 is TGTGCCGGATCCGACGGGAGTACGAACACCGGGGAGCTGTTTTTT.

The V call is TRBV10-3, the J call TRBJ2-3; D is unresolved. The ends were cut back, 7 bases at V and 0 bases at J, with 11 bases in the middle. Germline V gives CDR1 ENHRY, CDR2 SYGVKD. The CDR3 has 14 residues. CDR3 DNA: TGTGCCATCAAGGTGGGCCTGAGCACAGATACGCAGTATTTT. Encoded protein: CAIKVGLSTDTQYF.

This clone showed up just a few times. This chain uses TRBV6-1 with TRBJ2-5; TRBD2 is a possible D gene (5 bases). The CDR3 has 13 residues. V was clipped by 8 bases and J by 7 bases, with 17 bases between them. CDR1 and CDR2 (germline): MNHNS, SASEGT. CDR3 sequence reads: CASEGPDTMTQYF. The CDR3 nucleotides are TGTGCCAGCGAGGGCCCAGACACGATGACCCAGTACTTC.

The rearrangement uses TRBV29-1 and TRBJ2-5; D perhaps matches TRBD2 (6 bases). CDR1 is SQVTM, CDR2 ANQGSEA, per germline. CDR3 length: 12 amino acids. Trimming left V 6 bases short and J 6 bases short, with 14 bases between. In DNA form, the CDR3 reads TGCAGCGTCCTCGGGGGAAGCCAGACCCAGTACTTC. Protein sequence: CSVLGGSQTQYF.

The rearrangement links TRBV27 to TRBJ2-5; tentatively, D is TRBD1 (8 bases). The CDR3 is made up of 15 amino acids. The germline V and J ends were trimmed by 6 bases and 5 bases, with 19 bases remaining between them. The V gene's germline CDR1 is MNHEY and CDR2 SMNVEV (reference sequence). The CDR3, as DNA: TGTGCCAGCAGACTAACGACAGGGGAGGGGGAGACCCAGTACTTC. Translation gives CASRLTTGEGETQYF.